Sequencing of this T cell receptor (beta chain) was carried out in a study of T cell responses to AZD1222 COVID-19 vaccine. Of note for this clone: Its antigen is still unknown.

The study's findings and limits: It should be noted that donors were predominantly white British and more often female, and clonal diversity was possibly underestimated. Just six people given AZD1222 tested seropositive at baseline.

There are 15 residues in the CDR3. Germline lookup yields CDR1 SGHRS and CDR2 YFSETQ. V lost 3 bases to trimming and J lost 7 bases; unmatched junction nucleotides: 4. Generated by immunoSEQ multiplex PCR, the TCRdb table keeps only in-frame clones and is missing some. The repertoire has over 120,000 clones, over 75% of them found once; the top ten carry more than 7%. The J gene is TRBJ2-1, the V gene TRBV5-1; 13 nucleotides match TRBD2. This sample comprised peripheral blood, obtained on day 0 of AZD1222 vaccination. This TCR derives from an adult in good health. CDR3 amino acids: CASSSRLAGGNEQFF. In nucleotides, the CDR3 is TGCGCCAGCAGCTCCCGACTAGCGGGGGGTAATGAGCAGTTCTTC.